This record looks at one TCR beta chain sequence and its context. Its cognate antigen is unknown. The CDR3 extends over 12 amino acids. Germline values: CDR1 SQVTM, CDR2 ANQGSEA. Samples each yielded cDNA through eight separate reactions. After re-calling the 5' RACE reads, TCRdb lists one entry per CDR3 protein, DNA absent. The listing contains more than 85,000 distinct CDR3 sequences. This sample is drawn from a study of monozygotic twins with inflammatory bowel disease. The study's findings and limits: Clonotype sharing was lower in IBD patients than healthy twins, most markedly with disease activity.

V is TRBV29-1 and J is TRBJ2-1; TCRdb outputs TRBD1, but without DNA this stays unchecked. The TCR comes from a human donor with ulcerative colitis or Crohn's disease, or a healthy co-twin of an affected twin (not recorded which). What was sequenced was blood. CDR3 protein: CSVTTGYNEQFF.